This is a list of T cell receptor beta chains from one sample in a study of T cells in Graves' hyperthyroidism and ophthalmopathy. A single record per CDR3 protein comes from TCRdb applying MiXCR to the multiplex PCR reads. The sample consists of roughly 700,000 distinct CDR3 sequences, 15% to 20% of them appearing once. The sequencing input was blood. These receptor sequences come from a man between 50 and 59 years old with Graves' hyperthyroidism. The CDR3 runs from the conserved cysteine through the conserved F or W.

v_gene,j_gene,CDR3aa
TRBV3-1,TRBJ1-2,CASSQRTTINYGCTF
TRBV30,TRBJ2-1,CAWSPSGTGRLDEQFF
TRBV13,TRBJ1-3,CASSLEAVSGNTIYF
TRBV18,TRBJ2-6,CASSPGSGANVLTF
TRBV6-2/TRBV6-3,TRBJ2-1,CASSYPTNEQFF
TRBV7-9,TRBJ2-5,CASSLGGPRGETQYF
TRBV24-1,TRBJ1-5,CATSSLWPQHF
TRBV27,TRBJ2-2,CASTSSDTGELFF
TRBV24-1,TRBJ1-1,CATSDAGKNTEAFF
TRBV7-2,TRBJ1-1,CVSSLMVGFTEAFF
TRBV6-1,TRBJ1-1,CASRPDRTRGDTEAFF
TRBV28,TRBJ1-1,CALMKWGRGMNTEAFF
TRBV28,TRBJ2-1,CASSATGGSYNEQFF
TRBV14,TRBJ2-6,CASSPRQGKSSGANVLTF
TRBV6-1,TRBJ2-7,CASSRPPASGLPYEQYF
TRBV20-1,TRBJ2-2,CSARDRGKNTGELFF
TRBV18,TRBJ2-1,CASSIDRVTSYNEQFF
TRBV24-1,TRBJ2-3,CATSDTLTSGGRTDTQYF
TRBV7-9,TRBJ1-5,CASSPPGSNQPQHF
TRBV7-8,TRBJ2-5,CASSLEETEETQYF
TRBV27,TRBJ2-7,CTSSLGHNYEQYF
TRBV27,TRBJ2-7,CASSLSPGKRSYEQYF
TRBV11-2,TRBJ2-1,CASSLVAGTSGRRDNEQFF
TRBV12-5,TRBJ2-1,CASGTDSESSYNEQFF
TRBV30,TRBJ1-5,CAWSAAGGNQPQHF
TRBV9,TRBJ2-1,CASSGGGVGNEQFF
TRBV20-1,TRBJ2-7,CSARDLGQGATYEQYF
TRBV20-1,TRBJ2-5,CSASPGTVQETQYF
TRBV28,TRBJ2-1,CASSFRLAGQRNEQFF
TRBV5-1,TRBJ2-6,CASRPNSGANVLTF
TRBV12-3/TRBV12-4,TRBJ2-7,CASRARDSSYEQYF
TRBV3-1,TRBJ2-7,CASSQGGSGSSYEQYF
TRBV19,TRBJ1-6,CASSILGSGNSPLHF
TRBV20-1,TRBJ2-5,CSARDLVATGSQETQYF
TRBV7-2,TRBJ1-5,CASSPLQGAGQPQHF
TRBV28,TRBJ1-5,CASSFSDRGNQPQHF
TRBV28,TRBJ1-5,CASSLGGIVQPQHF
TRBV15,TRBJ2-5,CATSRVGGRKTQYF
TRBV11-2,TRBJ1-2,CASSPTGDYGYTF
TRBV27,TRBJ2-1,CASSLLRYGAYNEQFF
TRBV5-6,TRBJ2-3,CASSFWSYPADTQYF
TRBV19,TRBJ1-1,CASSMYRGTEAFF
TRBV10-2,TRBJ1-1,CASSELMGALNTEAFF